What follows are 29 T cell receptor beta chains derived from one specimen sequenced in a study of OX40 agonist ivuxolimab in advanced cancers. Produced via immunoSEQ multiplex PCR; TCRdb's table is partial and in-frame only. The repertoire holds 90,000 or so clones, with approximately 90% as singletons. The specimen was CD4+ or CD8+ T cells sorted from blood, collected in a trial of the OX40 agonist ivuxolimab. The receptors here all came from an adult with an advanced solid tumor such as melanoma, head and neck, liver or kidney cancer.

CDR3 sequence (DNA): TGTGCCAGTGGGGGACAGGGGTTGCCTTTTACCCAATACAATGAGCAGTTCTTC. This translates into CASGGQGLPFTQYNEQFF. V and J are TRBV7-9 and TRBJ2-1; 10 positions match TRBD1. V lost 9 bases, J lost 4 bases, and 18 bases stayed unmatched. The CDR3 contains 18 residues. CDR1 is SEHNR, CDR2 FQNEAQ, per germline (reference sequence).

The chain combines TRBV7-9 with TRBJ2-2, with TRBD1 matching over 8 bases. The germline V gene has CDR1 SEHNR and CDR2 FQNEAQ (reference sequence). The CDR3 length is 17 residues. The V and J ends lost 3 bases and 4 bases, in that order; junction bases with no gene match: 10. This CDR3 reads CASSFDPGTGRTGELFF. The CDR3 DNA is TGTGCCAGCAGCTTTGATCCCGGGACAGGTCGCACCGGGGAGCTGTTTTTT.

The chain combines TRBV30 with TRBJ2-2; D remains unclear. CDR3 length: 14 residues. V lost 4 bases, J lost 2 bases, and 11 bases lay in between. The germline gives CDR1 GTSNPN, CDR2 SVGIG (reference sequence). CDR3 sequence reads: CAWKSGLNTGELFF. CDR3 in DNA: TGTGCCTGGAAGTCGGGTCTTAACACCGGGGAGCTGTTTTTT.

V usage is TRBV19 and J usage is TRBJ2-3, with 10 bases that match TRBD2. Germline V gene sequence: CDR1 LNHDA, CDR2 SQIVND (reference sequence). Unmatched junction bases numbered 6, after V lost 3 bases and J lost 6 bases. This CDR3 has 15 residues. In DNA form, the CDR3 reads TGTGCCAGTAGTATCTCTAGCGGGAGAGTGGATACGCAGTATTTT. Translated: CASSISSGRVDTQYF.

This rearrangement joins TRBV15 to TRBJ2-1; weak D call: TRBD1 (5 bases). Germline CDR1 reads LNHNV; CDR2 reads YYDKDF (reference sequence). This CDR3 has 13 residues. Trimming stripped 9 bases from V and 0 bases from J, with 9 bases between. In nucleotides, the CDR3 is TGTGCCACAGGGGAATTCTCCTACAATGAGCAGTTCTTC. Its translation: CATGEFSYNEQFF.

This rearrangement joins TRBV5-1 to TRBJ2-7; 8 bases agree with TRBD1. After removal of 0 bases from V and 9 bases from J, the junction contained 8 bases not matched to a gene. This CDR3 comprises 14 residues. CDR1 SGHRS and CDR2 YFSETQ come from the germline V gene. DNA of the CDR3: TGCGCCAGCAGCTTGGAAGGACAGGGCTTCGGGCAGTACTTC. Translation: CASSLEGQGFGQYF.

CDR3 coding DNA: TGTGCCTGGAGTGTACTAGGGGCAGGGACCCAGTACTTC. Translating gives CAWSVLGAGTQYF. The J gene is TRBJ2-5, the V gene TRBV30, with D perhaps being TRBD1 or TRBD2 (5 bases each). V dropped 0 bases and J dropped 7 bases, with 12 bases sitting between them. Germline V CDR1 and CDR2: GTSNPN, SVGIG (reference sequence). The CDR3 length is 13 residues.

The chain carries TRBV28 and TRBJ2-1, with D possibly being TRBD2 (6 bases). CDR1 and CDR2 (germline): MDHEN, SYDVKM. V dropped 4 bases and J dropped 5 bases, with 12 bases sitting between them. The CDR3 extends over 14 amino acids. CDR3 bases: TGTGCCAGCAGTTCAAGACTAGGCAACAATGAGCAGTTCTTC. This codes for CASSSRLGNNEQFF.

The chain uses TRBV6-5 and TRBJ1-1, with no clear D. This CDR3 is built from 12 residues. CDR1 and CDR2 (germline): MNHEY, SVGAGI. Deletions cut 5 bases from V and 6 bases from J, with 10 bases between. The CDR3 bases are TGTGCCAGCAGTCACCTGGGTGCTGAAGCTTTCTTT. This codes for CASSHLGAEAFF.

The rearrangement links TRBV30 to TRBJ1-6; possible D gene TRBD1, 5 bases. V was pared by 2 bases and J by 5 bases, with 7 bases between. The CDR3 runs to 13 residues. Germline V gives CDR1 GTSNPN, CDR2 SVGIG (reference sequence). DNA for the CDR3: TGTGCCTGGAGTCCAGGGAATAATTCACCCCTCCACTTT. This encodes CAWSPGNNSPLHF.

The chain employs TRBV28 and TRBJ2-7; 8 bases line up with TRBD1. With 10 bases clipped from V and 5 bases from J, the junction kept 16 bases outside the gene matches. Germline lookup yields CDR1 MDHEN and CDR2 SYDVKM. The CDR3 totals 15 residues. CDR3 bases: TGTGCCACCTCGGGTGGGAGACAGGGGTCTCACGAGCAGTACTTC. Its protein is CATSGGRQGSHEQYF.

V usage is TRBV21-1 and J usage is TRBJ2-1; TRBD2 is taken as the D call from the table, unchecked against the DNA. TRBV21-1 is tagged as a pseudogene. The CDR3 length is 17 residues. CDR3 coding DNA: TGTGCCAGCAGCGTCACGGGACTAGCGAAACCAATCAATGAGCAGTTCTTC. Amino acids: CASSVTGLAKPINEQFF.

The chain couples TRBV4-1 to TRBJ2-7; D ambiguous. The germline V and J ends were trimmed by 0 bases and 7 bases, with 13 bases remaining between them. Germline CDR1 and CDR2: MGHRA and YSYEKL. The CDR3 length is 14 residues. In nucleotides, the CDR3 is TGCGCCAGCAGCCAAGAGGCTTATGGTGCGGAGCAGTACTTC. This translates into CASSQEAYGAEQYF.

This chain uses TRBV29-1 with TRBJ2-5; the D is unclear. Trimming removed 6 bases at V and 5 bases at J, with 13 bases between. Per the germline V gene, CDR1 is SQVTM and CDR2 is ANQGSEA. The CDR3 covers 12 residues. CDR3 residues: CSVLTSRETQYF. CDR3 bases: TGCAGCGTGCTTACATCCCGGGAGACCCAGTACTTC.

The V gene is TRBV19, the J gene TRBJ1-1; no definite D call. CDR1 and CDR2 from the germline V gene are LNHDA and SQIVND (reference sequence). V was shortened by 5 bases and J by 3 bases, with 10 bases between the two germline ends. The CDR3 length is 13 residues. CDR3 region: CASSVDPYTEAFF. CDR3 nucleotides: TGTGCCAGTAGTGTGGACCCCTACACTGAAGCTTTCTTT. Together with reference TRBV19 and TRBJ1-1, the CDR3 gives the full variable domain: DGGITQSPKYLFRKEGQNVTLSCEQNLNHDAMYWYRQDPGQGLRLIYYSQIVNDFQKGDIAEGYSVSREKKESFPLTVTSAQKNPTAFYLCASSVDPYTEAFFGQGTRLTVV.

V and J are TRBV5-1 and TRBJ2-1, with D possibly TRBD2 on 6 matching bases. The germline V and J ends were trimmed by 4 bases and 0 bases, with 14 bases remaining between them. The CDR3 sequence is 16 residues long. Germline values: CDR1 SGHRS, CDR2 YFSETQ. The CDR3 loop reads CASSRIAASSYNEQFF. In DNA form, the CDR3 reads TGCGCCAGCAGCCGCATAGCGGCCAGCTCCTACAATGAGCAGTTCTTC.

This sequence joins TRBV5-1 and TRBJ2-5; 8 nucleotides match TRBD2. This CDR3 is 14 amino acids long. Unmatched junction bases numbered 3, after V lost 0 bases and J lost 5 bases. Germline V CDR1 and CDR2: SGHRS, YFSETQ. CDR3 DNA: TGCGCCAGCAGCTTGGCCGGGGGGGCGGAGACCCAGTACTTC. This codes for CASSLAGGAETQYF.

The rearrangement links TRBV18 to TRBJ1-1; 7 bases match TRBD1. The CDR3 loop spans 13 amino acids. The V gene's germline CDR1 is KGHSH and CDR2 LQKENI. V shed 3 bases and J 10 bases; nucleotides not matched to a gene: 8. The CDR3 bases are TGTGCCAGCTCACCGGCCGGGGACAGAGTAGCTTTCTTT. The encoded protein is CASSPAGDRVAFF.

The rearrangement links TRBV29-1 to TRBJ2-2; 9 positions agree with TRBD1. With 4 bases clipped from V and 0 bases from J, the junction kept 6 bases outside the gene matches. The germline CDR1 and CDR2 sequences are SQVTM and ANQGSEA. The CDR3 consists of 16 residues. The CDR3 spells CSVAGTGIANTGELFF. For the CDR3, the DNA is TGCAGCGTTGCCGGGACAGGGATCGCGAACACCGGGGAGCTGTTTTTT.

V gene TRBV28 combines with J gene TRBJ2-5, with 12 bases that match TRBD2. CDR1 and CDR2 (germline): MDHEN, SYDVKM. The CDR3 consists of 16 residues. V was pared by 1 base and J by 3 bases, with 3 bases of the junction left unmatched. The CDR3 DNA sequence: TGTGCCAGCAGTTTATTAGGACTAGCGGGAAAAGAGACCCAGTACTTC. Protein product: CASSLLGLAGKETQYF.

J is TRBJ2-1 and V is TRBV10-1; 9 bases agree with TRBD2. The CDR3 extends over 13 amino acids. Germline V gene lookup returns CDR1 WNHNN and CDR2 SYGVQD (reference sequence). Trimming at V came to 0 bases and at J to 15 bases, leaving 6 bases not matched to a gene. CDR3 sequence: CASSESFSGSWFF. The DNA of the CDR3 is TGCGCCAGCAGTGAGTCCTTTAGCGGGAGTTGGTTCTTC.

The V and J genes are TRBV7-9 and TRBJ2-7; TRBD1 might be the D (7 bases). V was cut by 4 bases and J by 11 bases, with 15 bases left in between. Germline V gene lookup returns CDR1 SEHNR and CDR2 FQNEAQ (reference sequence). CDR3 length: 12 residues. The CDR3 DNA follows: TGTGCCAGCAGCTGGCAGGGGGGAGGAAAGTACTTC. Encoded protein: CASSWQGGGKYF.

This chain uses TRBV6-6 with TRBJ1-1; 10 bases fit TRBD1. Looked up from germline, CDR1 is MNHNY and CDR2 is SVGAGI (reference sequence). This CDR3 has 16 residues. Unmatched junction bases numbered 6, after V lost 4 bases and J lost 1 base. CDR3 in DNA: TGTGCCAGCAGTTGGGGACAGGGGAGTGGGAACACTGAAGCTTTCTTT. Translated: CASSWGQGSGNTEAFF.

In DNA, the CDR3 is TGTGCCAGCAGCCGGGACAGGAAAGAGACCCAGTACTTC. This translates into CASSRDRKETQYF. The rearrangement uses TRBV28 and TRBJ2-5, with 8 bases matching TRBD1. With 6 bases clipped from V and 3 bases from J, the junction kept 3 bases outside the gene matches. This CDR3 is 13 amino acids long. Germline-derived CDR1 and CDR2 are MDHEN and SYDVKM.

The J gene is TRBJ2-3, the V gene TRBV2; D is perhaps TRBD2 (6 bases). Trimming removed 11 bases from V and 5 bases from J, with 11 bases in between. Germline V CDR1 and CDR2: SNHLY, FYNNEI. The CDR3 is 11 amino acids. This chain's CDR3 is CAPVGGDTQYF. CDR3 in DNA: TGTGCCCCCGTGGGGGGAGATACGCAGTATTTT.

The chain combines TRBV28 with TRBJ2-7; 10 bases match TRBD2. The CDR3 covers 16 residues. The V gene end was trimmed by 7 bases and the J gene end by 5 bases; junction bases not matched to a gene: 14. Germline loops: CDR1 MDHEN, CDR2 SYDVKM. CDR3: CASTSVGLAGDHEQYF. For the CDR3, the DNA is TGTGCCAGCACCTCCGTGGGGCTAGCGGGAGACCACGAGCAGTACTTC.

The count of this clone is one. The chain employs TRBV5-1 and TRBJ2-5; 7 bases align to TRBD1. The CDR3 totals 16 residues. From germline, CDR1 is SGHRS and CDR2 YFSETQ. Losses at the gene ends were 0 bases for V and 5 bases for J; bases not matched to a gene: 10. The CDR3 DNA sequence: TGCGCCAGCAGCTTGGCCACGCGACAGGGAGCGGAGACCCAGTACTTC. Amino acids: CASSLATRQGAETQYF.

This chain joins TRBV29-1 and TRBJ2-3; D not resolved. Per the germline V gene, CDR1 is SQVTM and CDR2 is ANQGSEA. V lost 7 bases and J 9 bases, leaving 14 bases between the germline ends. The CDR3 length is 11 residues. The CDR3 region is CSARPTATQYF. The CDR3 DNA reads TGCAGCGCCAGACCTACCGCGACGCAGTATTTT.

The rearrangement joins TRBV6-5 to TRBJ1-5; possibly TRBD1 for D (5 bases). The CDR3 is made up of 14 amino acids. Trimming cost V 0 bases and J 5 bases, with 8 bases left between them. Germline V gives CDR1 MNHEY, CDR2 SVGAGI. This chain's CDR3 is CASSYSQGHQPQHF. The CDR3 nucleotides are TGTGCCAGCAGTTACTCTCAGGGACATCAGCCCCAGCATTTT.